The 14 T cell receptor beta chains presented below share a single source sample, sequenced in a study of cytomegalovirus exposure and HLA in healthy donors (dated by TCRdb to 2015 to 2018). Library construction relied on the immunoSEQ multiplex PCR assay. For the multiplex PCR, a mixture combining 60 forward primers for TCR Vbeta segments and 13 reverse primers for TCR Jbeta segments was used. Entries here come from immuneACCESS through TCRdb and include only in-frame sequences with V and J called. Some clones fail to appear in such tables; in the studies checked, an unresolved V gene covers under half of the shortfall, and the cause of the remainder is unknown. In this sample the table shows over 120,000 clones, 60% to 75% of which occur a single time. In total, the top ten clones hold roughly 6.6% of the sample. The sequencing input was PBMCs. These receptors all stem from a man aged 25 to 40 in good health and CMV-seronegative.

The chain carries TRBV10-3 and TRBJ2-3; TRBD2 aligns across 11 bases. Germline CDR1 is ENHRY and CDR2 is SYGVKD. This CDR3 region has 16 residues. J lost 3 bases, V lost 0 bases, and 2 bases had no gene match. CDR3 nucleotide sequence: TGTGCCATCAGTGAGTCGCGACTAGCGGGGACAGATACGCAGTATTTT. This codes for CAISESRLAGTDTQYF.

This chain joins TRBV6-6 and TRBJ2-7; TRBD2 matches at 8 bases. J gave up 2 bases and V 6 bases, and 6 bases lay outside the gene matches. Germline V CDR1 and CDR2: MNHNY, SVGAGI (reference sequence). CDR3 size: 14 residues. The CDR3 region is CASSPTSETYEQYF. Written as DNA, the CDR3 is TGTGCCAGCAGCCCGACTAGCGAGACCTACGAGCAGTACTTC.

This chain connects TRBV6-1 to TRBJ2-3; maybe TRBD1 (5 bases). This CDR3 has 15 amino acids. Germline assignment: CDR1 MNHNS and CDR2 SASEGT. The V end was cut by 4 bases, the J end by 4 bases, with 15 bases between. The DNA of the CDR3 is TGTGCCAGCAGTGGTCCAGGGATCATGTCAGATACGCAGTATTTT. It encodes CASSGPGIMSDTQYF.

The chain links TRBV6-1 to TRBJ2-7; 8 bases agree with TRBD1. Germline V CDR1 and CDR2: MNHNS, SASEGT. After removal of 2 bases from V and 4 bases from J, the junction contained 13 bases not matched to a gene. This CDR3 has 17 amino acids. The CDR3 reads CASSEIGGQDLPYEQYF. In DNA form, the CDR3 reads TGTGCCAGCAGTGAAATAGGGGGACAGGATCTACCATACGAGCAGTACTTC.

The chain combines TRBV6-1 with TRBJ2-7; 9 positions agree with TRBD1. V trimming: 4 bases; J trimming: 4 bases; junction bases outside the gene matches: 5. CDR3 size: 14 residues. CDR1 MNHNS and CDR2 SASEGT come from the germline V gene. The CDR3 spells CASSGVGQGYEQYF. As DNA, the CDR3 is TGTGCCAGCAGTGGAGTGGGACAGGGTTACGAGCAGTACTTC.

This chain joins TRBV28 and TRBJ2-1, with a possible D match to TRBD1 (6 bases). The V and J ends lost 3 bases and 7 bases respectively, with 13 bases between them. The CDR3 length is 14 residues. CDR1 MDHEN and CDR2 SYDVKM come from the germline V gene. The CDR3 DNA sequence: TGTGCCAGCAGTTTGACCAGGGGCCTAAATGAGCAGTTCTTC. It yields the protein CASSLTRGLNEQFF.

The V gene is TRBV7-9, the J gene TRBJ1-1; the D gene is possibly TRBD1 (5 bases). Trimming shortened V by 4 bases and J by 5 bases, and 17 bases separated the two germline ends. CDR1 and CDR2 from the germline V gene are SEHNR and FQNEAQ (reference sequence). The CDR3 runs to 15 residues. DNA of the CDR3: TGTGCCAGCAGCTCGGGGCGGGAAAGGAGGACTGAAGCTTTCTTT. Translation gives CASSSGRERRTEAFF.

This chain connects TRBV5-1 to TRBJ2-5; 8 bases fit TRBD1. J was trimmed by 5 bases and V by 4 bases; bases with no gene match: 7. Looked up from germline, CDR1 is SGHRS and CDR2 is YFSETQ. The CDR3 has 14 amino acids. CDR3 sequence reads: CASSTQGAWETQYF. The CDR3 DNA is TGCGCCAGCAGCACCCAGGGGGCTTGGGAGACCCAGTACTTC.

The chain carries TRBV9 and TRBJ1-2; TRBD1 matches at 8 bases. Looked up from germline, CDR1 is SGDLS and CDR2 is YYNGEE. This CDR3 comprises 15 residues. V gave up 0 bases and J gave up 5 bases; unmatched junction bases: 6. CDR3 residues: CASSVEDRETYGYTF. The CDR3 coding sequence is TGTGCCAGCAGCGTAGAGGACAGGGAGACTTATGGCTACACCTTC. The whole variable domain, filled in from reference TRBV9 and TRBJ1-2, reads DSGVTQTPKHLITATGQRVTLRCSPRSGDLSVYWYQQSLDQGLQFLIQYYNGEERAKGNILERFSAQQFPDLHSELNLSSLELGDSALYFCASSVEDRETYGYTFGSGTRLTVV.

The V gene is TRBV10-3, the J gene TRBJ2-3; TRBD1 matches at 7 bases. Germline V gene lookup returns CDR1 ENHRY and CDR2 SYGVKD. The CDR3 runs 15 residues. V shed 4 bases and J 2 bases; nucleotides not matched to a gene: 6. The CDR3 here is CAISADRENTDTQYF. CDR3 DNA sequence: TGTGCCATCAGTGCAGACAGGGAGAACACAGATACGCAGTATTTT.

The chain recombines TRBV6-1 with TRBJ1-1; no definite D call. V was trimmed by 6 bases and J by 4 bases, leaving 18 bases between them. The CDR3 sequence is 15 residues long. Germline assignment: CDR1 MNHNS and CDR2 SASEGT. CDR3 nucleotides: TGTGCCAGCAGCCCGGAGGGCATTCGGGGCACTGAAGCTTTCTTT. Translation: CASSPEGIRGTEAFF.

The V and J genes are TRBV5-6 and TRBJ2-5, with 7 bases matching TRBD1. Germline lookup yields CDR1 SGHDT and CDR2 YYEEEE. The CDR3 spans 17 residues. With 5 bases clipped from V and 0 bases from J, the junction kept 13 bases outside the gene matches. CDR3 coding DNA: TGTGCCAGCAGGTCCTCCCGGGACAGCCTTTACCAAGAGACCCAGTACTTC. Translating gives CASRSSRDSLYQETQYF. Supplemented by reference TRBV5-6 and TRBJ2-5, the full variable domain reads DAGVTQSPTHLIKTRGQQVTLRCSPKSGHDTVSWYQQALGQGPQFIFQYYEEEERQRGNFPDRFSGHQFPNYSSELNVNALLLGDSALYLCASRSSRDSLYQETQYFGPGTRLLVL.

This clone was seen a few times. The chain uses TRBV2 and TRBJ2-2, with unresolved D. Germline CDR1 is SNHLY and CDR2 is FYNNEI. The CDR3 runs 14 residues. V was pared by 5 bases and J by 6 bases, with 13 bases between. CDR3: CASSTPGEAGELFF. The DNA of the CDR3 is TGTGCCAGCAGTACCCCTGGAGAAGCCGGGGAGCTGTTTTTT.

V is TRBV10-2 and J is TRBJ2-7; 7 bases match TRBD2. Germline V gene lookup returns CDR1 WSHSY and CDR2 SAAADI. Trimming removed 3 bases from V and 5 bases from J; junction bases left unmatched: 13. The CDR3 is 16 amino acids. In DNA form, the CDR3 reads TGCGCCAGCAGTGAATCGAGGGAGGGCCCTCAAGACGAGCAGTACTTC. Amino acids: CASSESREGPQDEQYF.